Sequencing of this T cell receptor beta chain was carried out in a study of cytomegalovirus exposure and HLA in healthy donors listed by TCRdb under 2017. General notes on the study: According to an earlier analysis of several hundred of the donors, about 170 million T cells yielded approximately 120 million unique TCR beta sequences and roughly 280 Gb of sequence data. Approximately 310 gigabases of sequencing data and 70 million to 100 million unique TCR sequences were included in an early release covering around 650 HLA-typed donors. The genetic ancestry cluster associated with self-reported Caucasian donors included over 65% of the roughly 400 genotyped donors. The aim of the study was to test whether cataloging public T cell receptors could identify signatures of past pathogen exposure. Using immunosequencing, the study profiled T cell repertoires from about 620 subjects and related those repertoires to cytomegalovirus serostatus. A separate validation cohort of over 95 different subjects was used in addition to the approximately 640-subject first cohort. To predict cytomegalovirus infection status, the study brought together high-throughput TCR immunosequencing, statistical association of individual TCRs with disease status, and machine learning. A later analysis re-analyzed previously published TCR beta repertoires from 660 or so donors and added high-resolution HLA genotyping to study TCR occurrence patterns. In the later analysis, no new phenotypic data were used to find candidate immune exposures; instead, reliance was placed on TCR beta sequences and their occurrence across donors. An earlier analysis of approximately 580 of the donors used high-throughput TCR beta sequencing to judge whether each TCR beta V gene segment behaved as functional or pseudogenic. Donor age, sex, ethnicity and CMV serostatus were compiled alongside the repertoire data. Genome-wide SNP genotypes for about 55% of the roughly 670 donors were used in a later genetic analysis, which treated that subset as a discovery cohort. All discovery cohort repertoires had been generated on a single sequencing platform. HLA typing covered class I and class II loci at four-digit resolution. Typing coverage differed by locus: A, B, C, DRB1 and DQB1 were typed in roughly 620-630 donors, DQA1 in roughly 500, DPA1 in 600 to 610, and DPB1 in 450 to 490. Roughly 5 DR-DQ haplotypes were handled as single units for association and clustering, since linkage in the cohort was strong. Among about 400 genotyped donors of the cohort, an average of roughly 230,000 unique TCR beta nucleotide sequences was sequenced per donor, of which 15% to 20% were non-productive.

The CDR3 spans 12 residues, from the cysteine through the phenylalanine. The kept DNA is CDR3 alone, 36 bases in frame from the first base. V sheds 6 bases and J sheds 12 bases, leaving 15 bases between their ends. As encoded in the germline V gene, CDR1 is MDHEN while CDR2 is SYDVKM. On this clone: The target of this receptor is not known. It has no much larger one-base neighbor in the sample; base qualities were not kept.

Preparation of the library involved the immunoSEQ multiplex PCR assay. For the multiplex PCR, a mixture combining 60 forward primers for TCR Vbeta segments and 13 reverse primers for TCR Jbeta segments was used. A multiplex PCR assay on genomic DNA amplified the CDR3 region of rearranged TCR beta genes. The Illumina HiSeq System was used to sequence the amplified TCR beta libraries as 87-base-pair reads. In the paper's pipeline: In a later analysis, 77 million or so unique TCR beta chains were counted across the roughly 670 repertoires, and approximately 11 million of these chains were shared by at least two donors. To remove PCR and sequencing errors, raw reads were error-corrected and collapsed into unique sequences using a nearest-neighbor algorithm that merged closely related sequences. CDR3 sequences were aligned to IMGT reference sequences to assign V, D and J gene segments. For a sequence to be retained, a match of at least six nucleotides was required to both a V gene segment and a J gene segment. Rearrangements were called productive when the CDR3 lacked stop codons and stayed in frame with V and J; all others were non-productive. Following IMGT convention, CDR3 was defined as the stretch from the second conserved V-encoded cysteine up to the conserved J-encoded phenylalanine. Sequences without an unambiguous match to a single V gene segment were excluded from the earlier analysis of 450 to 750 of the donors. In an earlier analysis of several hundred of the donors, V segments were called functional above 56.7% productive rearrangements and were called segregating when the between-donor standard deviation exceeded 5%. A statistical classification framework was developed to diagnose cytomegalovirus status using the catalog of TCR beta chain sequences. In a later analysis, TCR nucleotide sequences were compared against IMGT/GENE-DB human TR gene sequences so that V and J genes could be assigned. In a later analysis, CDR3 sequences and most-parsimonious VDJ recombination scenarios were assigned using the TCRdist pipeline. In a later analysis, each TCR beta chain was defined by its CDR3 amino acid sequence together with its V-gene family, and reads lacking a unique V-gene family were excluded. A later analysis removed 592 highly shared, low-generation-probability nucleotide sequences to deal with suspected cross-contamination and a sequencing artifact. In a later analysis, a clonal expansion index was calculated for each public chain from normalized within-repertoire ranks of inferred template counts. In a later analysis, generation probabilities were computed with a VDJ recombination model fitted to out-of-frame rearrangements, and the resulting probabilities were checked against IGoR. A later analysis scored TCR-TCR, TCR-HLA and TCR-CMV co-occurrence with hypergeometric tests, applying a repertoire-size bias correction to TCR pairs. A later analysis estimated false discovery rates by permuting HLA or CMV assignments 20 times. In a later analysis, co-occurring TCRs were grouped using DBSCAN, with TCRdist sequence similarity added in when clustering inside HLA-allele-positive subsets. For co-occurrence clustering, repertoires with fewer than 30,000 or more than 120,000 public chains were excluded, along with 5 or 6 repertoires with anomalous nucleotide sharing. TCRdb re-hosts the immuneACCESS table, in-frame sequences only. Its copies lack some clones; in the studies checked, an unresolved V gene accounts for under half of them, and the cause for the rest is not known. The DNA was the basis for D and trimming; V, J and clone size are from that table. Within this sample are fewer than 200,000 clones, with less than 80% of them counted one time only. 0.7% to 0.85% of the sample rests with the top ten.

The cohort was made up of 500 to 850 healthy bone marrow donors. All cohort members were sampled while nominally healthy, although unrecorded immune exposures were likely present. The donor tested CMV seronegative and was one of the 352 seronegative cohort members. A peripheral blood sample was collected from each donor, and TCR beta sequencing was performed on peripheral blood mononuclear cells. Genomic DNA extraction from the blood cell samples was performed with the Qiagen DNeasy Blood Extraction Kit. The paper as a whole reports these results and caveats: Because counts were too low, roughly 18 rarely observed V segments, including chromosome 9 orphons, were left out of the earlier analysis of over 550 of the donors. Immune exposure information for the cohort was limited to CMV serostatus. The sequencing pipeline was judged likely to have produced a cluster of highly shared sequence variants as a technical artifact. According to a later genetic analysis, donors in an Asian-associated ancestry cluster had fewer N-insertions in productive TCRs than the roughly 670-donor mean. A further reported finding was that TCR beta sequences accurately predicted the HLA-A and HLA-B alleles for most subjects in the first cohort. This cohort had only TCR beta chains sequenced, and the lack of alpha or paired-chain data limited which features could be detected. The classifier was reported to diagnose cytomegalovirus status with high specificity and sensitivity in both the original cohort and the validation cohort. In vitro tests confirmed that a few of the cytomegalovirus-associated TCR beta chains recognize cytomegalovirus antigens. An association between a missense DCLRE1C variant and V-gene and J-gene trimming of TCR beta chains was found in a later genetic analysis and replicated in an independent cohort. Some IMGT-functional V segments, including TRBV6-2 and TRBV6-3, could not be distinguished by the 87-base-pair reads and were therefore excluded. In an earlier analysis of some 550 of the donors, most TCR beta V segments were observed in productive rearrangements about 90% or about 30% of the time, broadly matching IMGT annotations. In a later analysis, HLA-associated TCR beta chains were found to be more clonally expanded and to have lower generation probabilities than equally common non-associated chains. The presence/absence analyses assumed that sequencing depth was roughly uniform across donors, and that assumption may not be true. At a false discovery rate of 0.05, a later analysis linked under 20,000 TCR beta sequences to specific HLA alleles. Several of the top co-occurrence clusters appeared to be linked to parvovirus B19, influenza, CMV and Epstein-Barr virus, according to a later analysis. A later analysis found that most CMV-associated TCR beta chains appeared HLA-restricted, with HLA associations seemingly driven largely by CMV exposure. Most TCR sequences were seen in very few donors, while some public TCRs were found in many individuals. Linkage disequilibrium might explain the correlated functional status among segregating V segments, but an unknown experimental factor could not be ruled out. According to a later analysis, TCR association rates differed among HLA loci, with DRB1 alleles showing the most associated TCRs and HLA-C alleles showing the fewest. Strong co-occurrence of HLA alleles, especially DR and DQ, made assigning TCR associations to individual alleles difficult. The study listed 150 to 200 TCR beta chains as associated with cytomegalovirus. According to the authors, the approach could potentially be generalized to other disease states and immunological phenotypes. Because HLA typing was missing for some donors at each locus, association tests included only the typed subset.

The chain is encoded by TRBV28 joined to TRBJ1-5; no D segment can be confidently identified. This clonotype originated in a female donor in good health and CMV-seronegative. Input material: PBMCs. The DNA sequence is TGTGCCAGCAGCCGAGGGTCGACCTTCCAGCATTTT. This encodes CASSRGSTFQHF.